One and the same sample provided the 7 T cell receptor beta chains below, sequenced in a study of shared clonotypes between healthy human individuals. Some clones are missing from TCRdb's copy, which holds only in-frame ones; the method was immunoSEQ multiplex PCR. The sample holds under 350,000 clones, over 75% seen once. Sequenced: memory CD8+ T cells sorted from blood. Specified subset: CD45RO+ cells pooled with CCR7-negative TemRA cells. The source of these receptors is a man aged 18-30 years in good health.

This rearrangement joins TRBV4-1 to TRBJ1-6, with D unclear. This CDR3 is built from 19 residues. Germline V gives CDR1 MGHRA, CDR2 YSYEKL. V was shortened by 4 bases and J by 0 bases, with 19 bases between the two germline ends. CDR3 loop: CASSPEPLDTSSYNSPLHF. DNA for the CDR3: TGCGCCAGCAGCCCCGAACCCCTTGATACGAGCTCCTATAATTCACCCCTCCACTTT.

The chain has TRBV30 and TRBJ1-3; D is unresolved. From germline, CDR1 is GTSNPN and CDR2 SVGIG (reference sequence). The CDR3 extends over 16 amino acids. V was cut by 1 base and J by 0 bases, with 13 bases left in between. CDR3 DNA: TGTGCCTGGAGTGACTCAGTCCTCGCCTCTGGAAACACCATATATTTT. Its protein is CAWSDSVLASGNTIYF.

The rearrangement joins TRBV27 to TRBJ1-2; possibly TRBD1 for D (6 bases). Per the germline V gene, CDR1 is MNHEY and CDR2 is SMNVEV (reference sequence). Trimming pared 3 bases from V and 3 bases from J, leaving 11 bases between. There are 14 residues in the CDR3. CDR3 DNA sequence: TGTGCCAGCAGTTTGTATGGGGGGCACTATGGCTACACCTTC. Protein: CASSLYGGHYGYTF.

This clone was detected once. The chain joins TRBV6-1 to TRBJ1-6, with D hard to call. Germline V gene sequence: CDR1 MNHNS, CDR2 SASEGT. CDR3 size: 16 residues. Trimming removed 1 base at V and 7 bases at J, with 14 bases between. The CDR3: CASSEVGRAANSPLHF. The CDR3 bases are TGTGCCAGCAGTGAAGTGGGTCGGGCGGCAAATTCACCCCTCCACTTT.

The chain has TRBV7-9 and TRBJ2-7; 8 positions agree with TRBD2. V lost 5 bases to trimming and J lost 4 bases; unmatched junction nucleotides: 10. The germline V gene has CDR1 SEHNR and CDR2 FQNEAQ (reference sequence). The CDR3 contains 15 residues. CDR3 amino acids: CASSDPGGAAYEQYF. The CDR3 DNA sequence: TGTGCCAGCAGCGACCCCGGGGGGGCGGCGTACGAGCAGTACTTC. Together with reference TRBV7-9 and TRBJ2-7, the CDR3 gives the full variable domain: DTGVSQNPRHKITKRGQNVTFRCDPISEHNRLYWYRQTLGQGPEFLTYFQNEAQLEKSRLLSDRFSAERPKGSFSTLEIQRTEQGDSAMYLCASSDPGGAAYEQYFGPGTRLTVT.

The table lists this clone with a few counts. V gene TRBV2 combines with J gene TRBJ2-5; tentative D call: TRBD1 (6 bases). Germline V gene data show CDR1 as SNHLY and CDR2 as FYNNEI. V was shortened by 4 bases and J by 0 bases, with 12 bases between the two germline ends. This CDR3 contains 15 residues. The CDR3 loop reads CASSAPWDNQETQYF. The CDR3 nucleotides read TGTGCCAGCAGTGCCCCATGGGACAACCAAGAGACCCAGTACTTC. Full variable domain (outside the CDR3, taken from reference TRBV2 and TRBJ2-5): EPEVTQTPSHQVTQMGQEVILRCVPISNHLYFYWYRQILGQKVEFLVSFYNNEISEKSEIFDDQFSVERPDGSNFTLKIRSTKLEDSAMYFCASSAPWDNQETQYFGPGTRLLVL.

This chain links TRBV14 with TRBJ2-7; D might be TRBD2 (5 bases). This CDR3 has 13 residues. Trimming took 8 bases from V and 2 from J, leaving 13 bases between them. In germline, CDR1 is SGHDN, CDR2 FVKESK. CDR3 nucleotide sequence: TGTGCCAGCGCTATAGCGCCAACCTACGAGCAGTACTTC. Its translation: CASAIAPTYEQYF.